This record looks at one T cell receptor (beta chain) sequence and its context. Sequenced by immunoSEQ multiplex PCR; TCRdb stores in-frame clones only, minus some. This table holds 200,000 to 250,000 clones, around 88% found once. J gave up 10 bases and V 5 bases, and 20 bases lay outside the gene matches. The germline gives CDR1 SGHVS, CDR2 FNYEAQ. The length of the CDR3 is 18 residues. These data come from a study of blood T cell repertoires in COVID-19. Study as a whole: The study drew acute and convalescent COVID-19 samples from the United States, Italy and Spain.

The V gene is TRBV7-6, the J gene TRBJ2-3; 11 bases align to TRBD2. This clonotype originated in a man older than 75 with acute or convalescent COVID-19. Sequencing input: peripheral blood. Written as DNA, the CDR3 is TGTGCCAGCAGCCTCGCTAGGGGGCTAGCGGGGGGTCTGAAGGCGCAGTATTTT. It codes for CASSLARGLAGGLKAQYF. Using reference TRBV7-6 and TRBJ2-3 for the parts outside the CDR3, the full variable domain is GAGVSQSPRYKVTKRGQDVALRCDPISGHVSLYWYRQALGQGPEFLTYFNYEAQQDKSGLPNDRFSAERPEGSISTLTIQRTEQRDSAMYRCASSLARGLAGGLKAQYFGPGTRLTVL.